Listed here are 7 T cell receptor beta chains from one sample, sequenced in a study of T-cell reconstitution after alpha-beta-depleted transplantation in children. Researchers prepared the TCRbeta library using unique molecular identifiers, the study reports. TCRdb fed the PCR reads into MiXCR, producing one record per CDR3 protein. The sample lists hundreds of thousands of distinct CDR3 sequences, about an eighth occurring once. The specimen was PBMCs, mostly from graft donor cells, collected 360 days after TCRalphabeta/CD19-depleted stem cell transplant. These receptors all come from a male patient aged 5 to 17 who had a stem cell transplant for acute myeloid leukemia, so the T cells may come from the graft donor.

This clonotype showed up just a few times. This chain connects TRBV27 to TRBJ1-4; tentatively, D is TRBD1 (6 bases). Germline CDR1 reads MNHEY; CDR2 reads SMNVEV (reference sequence). CDR3 length equals 14 residues. Trimming took off 5 bases at V and 7 bases at J, with 14 bases between the two ends. CDR3 DNA: TGTGCCAGCAGTCCCTGGGGGGGGCTTGAAAAACTGTTTTTT. Translating gives CASSPWGGLEKLFF.

The sample holds a few counts of this clonotype. The chain has TRBV4-3 and TRBJ2-6; D unresolved. V shed 0 bases and J shed 3 bases, with 9 bases lying between them. CDR3 size: 16 residues. In germline, CDR1 is LGHNA, CDR2 YSLEER. The CDR3 protein is CASSQDDENGANVLTF. Here the CDR3 DNA reads TGCGCCAGCAGCCAAGATGATGAGAATGGGGCCAACGTCCTGACTTTC.

V gene TRBV29-1 combines with J gene TRBJ2-7; 7 bases are shared with TRBD2. V trimming: 4 bases; J trimming: 1 base; junction bases outside the gene matches: 4. There are 13 residues in the CDR3. From germline, CDR1 is SQVTM and CDR2 ANQGSEA. CDR3 DNA sequence: TGCAGCGTTGCTACCGGGGGGTCCTACGAGCAGTACTTC. This encodes CSVATGGSYEQYF.

This chain connects TRBV28 to TRBJ2-7; 14 positions match TRBD2. The CDR3 covers 16 residues. V was clipped by 6 bases and J by 7 bases; unmatched bases: 11. The germline gives CDR1 MDHEN, CDR2 SYDVKM. For the CDR3, the DNA is TGTGCCAGCAGCCCCGCGACTAGCGGGAGGGCCGGTGAGCAGTACTTC. It is translated as CASSPATSGRAGEQYF. Filled out from reference TRBV28 and TRBJ2-7, the complete variable domain reads DVKVTQSSRYLVKRTGEKVFLECVQDMDHENMFWYRQDPGLGLRLIYFSYDVKMKEKGDIPEGYSVSREKKERFSLILESASTNQTSMYLCASSPATSGRAGEQYFGPGTRLTVT.

This chain links TRBV11-2 with TRBJ2-7; 8 nucleotides match TRBD1. Germline V CDR1 and CDR2: SGHAT, FQNNGV. The V gene end was trimmed by 3 bases and the J gene end by 1 base; junction bases not matched to a gene: 5. This CDR3 has 15 residues. Written as DNA, the CDR3 is TGTGCCAGCAGCTTCGACAGGGGACCTTCCTACGAGCAGTACTTC. Its protein product is CASSFDRGPSYEQYF. The whole variable domain, remainder taken from reference TRBV11-2 and TRBJ2-7, is EAGVAQSPRYKIIEKRQSVAFWCNPISGHATLYWYQQILGQGPKLLIQFQNNGVVDDSQLPKDRFSAERLKGVDSTLKIQPAKLEDSAVYLCASSFDRGPSYEQYFGPGTRLTVT.

The rearrangement uses TRBV7-2 and TRBJ2-6; D is uncertain. Germline lookup yields CDR1 SGHTA and CDR2 FQGNSA. Trimming removed 4 bases from V and 0 bases from J, with 4 bases in between. The CDR3 is 14 amino acids. The CDR3 spells CASSSRSGANVLTF. The DNA for the CDR3 is TGTGCCAGCAGCTCCCGCTCTGGGGCCAACGTCCTGACTTTC.

This clonotype was seen more than once but under ten times. V and J are TRBV11-2 and TRBJ2-3, with 7 nucleotides matching TRBD1. The CDR3 is 18 amino acids. In germline, CDR1 is SGHAT, CDR2 FQNNGV. V was pared by 1 base and J by 0 bases, with 10 bases of the junction left unmatched. The CDR3 DNA reads as TGTGCCAGCAGCTTAGTCGACAGGGTATCTTCTAGCACAGATACGCAGTATTTT. Its protein is CASSLVDRVSSSTDTQYF.